The next 22 T cell receptor beta chains were all read from a single sample in a study of technical replicates of blood from a few donors. Clones were sequenced by immunoSEQ multiplex PCR, and TCRdb holds only the in-frame ones, with some missing. The table has 60,000 to 85,000 clones, roughly 94% seen once. The sample consisted of T cells isolated from PBMCs. These receptor sequences come from a human donor in good health.

The chain is built from TRBV13 and TRBJ2-7; D perhaps matches TRBD1 (5 bases). This CDR3 spans 14 amino acids. Trimming took 3 bases from V and 4 from J, leaving 13 bases between them. Germline lookup yields CDR1 PRHDT and CDR2 FYEKMQ (reference sequence). CDR3 loop: CASSFLTGPYEQYF. CDR3 nucleotide sequence: TGTGCCAGCAGCTTTCTTACAGGACCTTACGAGCAGTACTTC. The full variable domain, completed using reference TRBV13 and TRBJ2-7, is AAGVIQSPRHLIKEKRETATLKCYPIPRHDTVYWYQQGPGQDPQFLISFYEKMQSDKGSIPDRFSAQQFSDYHSELNMSSLELGDSALYFCASSFLTGPYEQYFGPGTRLTVT.

This clone was observed a single time. V and J are TRBV5-1 and TRBJ1-1; the D gene is possibly TRBD1 (5 bases). The V end was cut by 1 base, the J end by 3 bases, with 10 bases between. The CDR3 contains 14 residues. Per the germline V gene, CDR1 is SGHRS and CDR2 is YFSETQ. The CDR3, as DNA: TGCGCCAGCAGCTTGATGCAGGGCTACACTGAAGCTTTCTTT. It translates to CASSLMQGYTEAFF.

The chain joins TRBV14 to TRBJ1-1, with 12 bases identical to TRBD1. V was clipped by 1 base and J by 8 bases; unmatched bases: 5. The CDR3 runs to 15 residues. Germline V gene sequence: CDR1 SGHDN, CDR2 FVKESK. The CDR3 sequence is CASSQVGTGGAEAFF. CDR3 DNA sequence: TGTGCCAGCAGCCAAGTGGGGACAGGGGGCGCAGAAGCTTTCTTT.

Only one count was recorded for this clone. The CDR3 spells CASSQAADAGNEKLFF. The CDR3 DNA is TGTGCCAGCAGCCAAGCGGCGGACGCGGGGAATGAAAAACTGTTTTTT. This rearrangement joins TRBV4-2 to TRBJ1-4; no firm D call. Per germline, CDR1 LGHNA and CDR2 YNFKEQ. The length of the CDR3 is 16 residues. Trimming took off 1 base at V and 5 bases at J, with 14 bases between the two ends.

A few counts support this clone. The chain couples TRBV19 to TRBJ2-2; D remains ambiguous. V lost 8 bases and J 5 bases, leaving 15 bases between the germline ends. Germline loops: CDR1 LNHDA, CDR2 SQIVND (reference sequence). This CDR3 has 14 amino acids. CDR3 sequence: CASERASITGELFF. The CDR3 nucleotides are TGTGCCAGTGAACGAGCTAGTATAACCGGGGAGCTGTTTTTT.

This clone occurred a few times. The rearrangement uses TRBV25-1 and TRBJ1-5, with D possibly matching TRBD1 (5 bases). Germline-derived CDR1 and CDR2 are MGHDK and SYGVNS. The CDR3 is 14 amino acids. Trimming cost V 1 base and J 3 bases, with 7 bases left between them. The CDR3 is CASSESGNNQPQHF. As DNA, the CDR3 is TGTGCCAGCAGTGAATCAGGGAACAATCAGCCCCAGCATTTT. The complete variable domain, with remaining parts taken from reference TRBV25-1 and TRBJ1-5, reads EADIYQTPRYLVIGTGKKITLECSQTMGHDKMYWYQQDPGMELHLIHYSYGVNSTEKGDLSSESTVSRIRTEHFPLTLESARPSHTSQYLCASSESGNNQPQHFGDGTRLSIL.

The chain is built from TRBV4-3 and TRBJ1-2; D uncertain. This CDR3 region has 16 residues. The V and J ends lost 1 base and 4 bases respectively, with 16 bases between them. The germline V gene has CDR1 LGHNA and CDR2 YSLEER. The CDR3 here is CASSQGPGPARYGYTF. CDR3 DNA: TGCGCCAGCAGCCAAGGTCCAGGTCCTGCCCGCTATGGCTACACCTTC.

The V call is TRBV27, the J call TRBJ1-1; D is possibly TRBD1 (5 bases). This CDR3 is built from 13 residues. The V end was cut by 5 bases, the J end by 1 base, with 8 bases between. Germline V gives CDR1 MNHEY, CDR2 SMNVEV (reference sequence). CDR3 protein: CASSLQGNTEAFF. The CDR3 region has the DNA TGTGCCAGCAGTCTCCAGGGGAACACTGAAGCTTTCTTT.

V is TRBV6-5 and J is TRBJ2-7, with 7 positions matching TRBD2. J gave up 2 bases and V 8 bases, and 6 bases lay outside the gene matches. The CDR3 runs 13 residues. Germline V gene lookup returns CDR1 MNHEY and CDR2 SVGAGI. The CDR3 here is CASGGGTTYEQYF. The CDR3 DNA is TGTGCCAGCGGGGGGGGGACTACCTACGAGCAGTACTTC.

Of note for this clone: This same CDR3 is encoded by further DNA sequences in the sample. The chain carries TRBV6-1 and TRBJ2-3; D might be TRBD1 (5 bases). The V end was cut by 3 bases, the J end by 3 bases, with 10 bases between. From germline, CDR1 is MNHNS and CDR2 SASEGT. The CDR3 runs to 14 residues. The CDR3 here is CASSDGQGTDTQYF. The CDR3 DNA reads as TGTGCCAGCAGTGACGGACAAGGGACAGATACGCAGTATTTT.

The V and J genes are TRBV28 and TRBJ2-3; D is unresolved. Germline CDR1 is MDHEN and CDR2 is SYDVKM. V gave up 8 bases and J gave up 3 bases, with 6 bases separating them. The CDR3 contains 11 residues. CDR3 protein: CASGQTDTQYF. The DNA for the CDR3 is TGTGCCAGCGGCCAGACAGATACGCAGTATTTT.

V and J are TRBV19 and TRBJ2-1; D call uncertain. V shed 5 bases and J shed 0 bases, with 14 bases lying between them. The CDR3 consists of 16 residues. Germline values: CDR1 LNHDA, CDR2 SQIVND (reference sequence). For the CDR3, the DNA is TGTGCCAGTAGTCCCCTTGAGCCAAGCTCCTACAATGAGCAGTTCTTC. This encodes CASSPLEPSSYNEQFF.

In this sample, this clone turned up a few times. V usage is TRBV5-1 and J usage is TRBJ1-2; no reliable D call. V lost 0 bases to trimming and J lost 4 bases, with 4 bases between them. This CDR3 is 12 amino acids long. The germline gives CDR1 SGHRS, CDR2 YFSETQ. CDR3 sequence: CASSLDSYGYTF. CDR3 bases: TGCGCCAGCAGCTTGGACAGCTATGGCTACACCTTC.

This chain uses TRBV10-3 with TRBJ2-7, with 9 nucleotides matching TRBD2. Germline-derived CDR1 and CDR2 are ENHRY and SYGVKD. V dropped 5 bases and J dropped 7; count of bases not matched to a gene: 9. There are 14 residues in the CDR3. The CDR3 coding sequence is TGTGCCATCAGTCCCGATGGAGGACTAGCGGAGCAGTACTTC. Amino acids: CAISPDGGLAEQYF.

The chain recombines TRBV28 with TRBJ2-7; no clear D. CDR1 is MDHEN, CDR2 SYDVKM, per germline. This CDR3 is 12 amino acids long. V was clipped by 3 bases and J by 6 bases, with 9 bases between them. The CDR3 spells CASSFGQAEQYF. The CDR3 region has the DNA TGTGCCAGCAGTTTCGGTCAGGCCGAGCAGTACTTC. Together with reference TRBV28 and TRBJ2-7, the CDR3 gives the full variable domain: DVKVTQSSRYLVKRTGEKVFLECVQDMDHENMFWYRQDPGLGLRLIYFSYDVKMKEKGDIPEGYSVSREKKERFSLILESASTNQTSMYLCASSFGQAEQYFGPGTRLTVT.

The chain employs TRBV5-6 and TRBJ1-1, with D tentatively TRBD1 (5 bases). In germline, CDR1 is SGHDT, CDR2 YYEEEE. V was cut by 4 bases and J by 0 bases, with 13 bases left in between. There are 15 residues in the CDR3. CDR3 DNA sequence: TGTGCCAGCAGCCCCGCGGGGCTAATGAACACTGAAGCTTTCTTT. Translation: CASSPAGLMNTEAFF.

The chain joins TRBV6-1 to TRBJ2-7; D unresolved. Germline CDR1 and CDR2: MNHNS and SASEGT. The germline V and J ends were trimmed by 3 bases and 7 bases, with 19 bases remaining between them. The CDR3 totals 15 residues. CDR3 loop: CASSDGAFELWEQYF. DNA for the CDR3: TGTGCCAGCAGTGATGGAGCCTTTGAATTGTGGGAGCAGTACTTC.

This sequence joins TRBV7-9 and TRBJ1-3; maybe TRBD1 (6 bases). V was clipped by 3 bases and J by 7 bases, with 13 bases between them. Germline V gene data show CDR1 as SEHNR and CDR2 as FQNEAQ (reference sequence). CDR3 length: 14 residues. The CDR3 DNA sequence: TGTGCCAGCAGCTTGAACAGGGATGGGAACACCATATATTTT. The encoded protein is CASSLNRDGNTIYF.

This clone was seen just once. This chain links TRBV11-2 with TRBJ2-1; 14 bases agree with TRBD2. Trimming at V came to 6 bases and at J to 7 bases, leaving 5 bases not matched to a gene. CDR1 is SGHAT and CDR2 is FQNNGV in the germline V gene. The CDR3 runs 15 residues. The CDR3 is CASRGTSGSRNEQFF. In DNA form, the CDR3 reads TGTGCCAGCAGGGGGACTAGCGGGAGCCGGAATGAGCAGTTCTTC.

The J gene is TRBJ2-7, the V gene TRBV30, with TRBD1 as a possible D gene (6 bases). There are 14 residues in the CDR3. Per the germline V gene, CDR1 is GTSNPN and CDR2 is SVGIG (reference sequence). Trimming took 0 bases from V and 3 from J, leaving 12 bases between them. The CDR3 nucleotides read TGTGCCTGGAGTGTAGGGCTAGGGGGCTACGAGCAGTACTTC. This encodes CAWSVGLGGYEQYF.

This clone was counted once. This chain connects TRBV19 to TRBJ1-1, with D unclear. The CDR3 has 15 residues. Between the trimmed V and J ends, which lost 5 bases and 3 bases, there was a span of 16 bases. The V gene's germline CDR1 is LNHDA and CDR2 SQIVND (reference sequence). CDR3 sequence: CASSPQREVDTEAFF. The CDR3 nucleotides read TGTGCCAGTAGTCCCCAGAGGGAGGTGGACACTGAAGCTTTCTTT.

The gene calls are TRBV6-5 and TRBJ1-1; D not resolved. The V end lost 2 bases, the J end lost 1 base, and 14 bases lay between the germline ends. The CDR3 has 16 residues. CDR1 is MNHEY, CDR2 SVGAGI, per germline. In DNA form, the CDR3 reads TGTGCCAGCAGTTACCGGGAGGGTCTATGGAACACTGAAGCTTTCTTT. Protein sequence: CASSYREGLWNTEAFF.